This T cell receptor (beta chain) was identified during a study of T cell repertoires in cytomegalovirus infection. Study-level findings and limits: The ex vivo response showed dominance by HLA-C-restricted CMV-specific TCR beta clonotypes.

Comment on this clonotype: The target antigen is unknown.

From the reads, TCRdb called clonotypes with MiXCR, one entry per CDR3 protein. The data hold roughly 860,000 distinct CDR3 sequences, with around a third observed a single time. V lost 5 bases to trimming and J lost 6 bases, with 6 bases between them. The germline gives CDR1 MNHEY, CDR2 SVGAGI. The CDR3 contains 11 residues. This receptor was obtained from a human donor in good health (CMV status not recorded). Some clones in this sample may be carry-over from other donors' samples. The J gene is TRBJ2-3, the V gene TRBV6-5; no firm D call. The specimen was cultured CD8+ T cells from PBMCs, collected from culture after CMV antigen stimulation. The CDR3: CASSSLDTQYF. CDR3 DNA: TGTGCCAGCAGTAGCCTCGATACGCAGTATTTT.